Each of the 11 T cell receptor beta chains below was sequenced from the same sample in a study of response to subunit inactivated influenza vaccine. In TCRdb, the RT-PCR reads were re-called with MiXCR into one record per CDR3 protein. The sample holds fewer than 550,000 distinct CDR3 sequences, about 25% seen once. Sample: CD4+ T cells sorted from PBMCs, taken more than 4 days after vaccination. These TCRs come from a man aged 45-60 years who received an inactivated influenza vaccine.

This clonotype was recorded a few times. The chain uses TRBV5-1 and TRBJ1-2; no reliable D call. With 0 bases removed from V and 6 bases from J, the gap between germline ends came to 9 bases. Germline CDR1 and CDR2: SGHRS and YFSETQ. The CDR3 extends over 13 amino acids. The CDR3 bases are TGCGCCAGCAGCTTGGGGCCTCCCAATGGCTACACCTTC. Translating gives CASSLGPPNGYTF.

V gene TRBV7-6 combines with J gene TRBJ1-4, with TRBD1 as a possible D gene (5 bases). V was cut by 1 base and J by 7 bases, with 10 bases left in between. Germline values: CDR1 SGHVS, CDR2 FNYEAQ. The CDR3 has 14 amino acids. The CDR3 protein is CASSLEGDGEKLFF. In DNA, the CDR3 is TGTGCCAGCAGCTTAGAAGGGGACGGTGAAAAACTGTTTTTT. Drawing the rest from reference TRBV7-6 and TRBJ1-4, the complete variable domain is GAGVSQSPRYKVTKRGQDVALRCDPISGHVSLYWYRQALGQGPEFLTYFNYEAQQDKSGLPNDRFSAERPEGSISTLTIQRTEQRDSAMYRCASSLEGDGEKLFFGSGTQLSVL.

This clonotype was counted a few times. The chain employs TRBV20-1 and TRBJ2-7; no firm D call. The germline V and J ends were trimmed by 3 bases and 4 bases, with 10 bases remaining between them. Per the germline V gene, CDR1 is DFQATT and CDR2 is SNEGSKA (reference sequence). The CDR3 runs to 12 residues. The CDR3 sequence: CSASRSEYEQYF. CDR3 nucleotides: TGCAGTGCTAGTCGGTCGGAGTACGAGCAGTACTTC.

This clonotype was detected once. V usage is TRBV12-3 or TRBV12-4 and J usage is TRBJ1-1; no definite D call. V shed 6 bases and J shed 9 bases, with 17 bases lying between them. The CDR3 has 13 residues. Here the CDR3 DNA reads TGTGCCAGCAGCACTGACGGGGAATTTAAAGCTTTCTTT. Amino acids: CASSTDGEFKAFF.

The CDR3: CASSRVLDRRNTEAFF. CDR3 sequence (DNA): TGTGCCAGCAGCCGGGTGCTAGACAGGCGGAACACTGAAGCTTTCTTT. J is TRBJ1-1 and V is TRBV7-9; D might be TRBD1 (6 bases). V lost 5 bases and J 1 base, leaving 17 bases between the germline ends. The CDR3 totals 16 residues. The germline gives CDR1 SEHNR, CDR2 FQNEAQ (reference sequence).

V and J are TRBV4-3 and TRBJ2-2; D perhaps matches TRBD2 (6 bases). The germline V gene has CDR1 LGHNA and CDR2 YSLEER. V was trimmed by 5 bases and J by 3 bases, leaving 10 bases between them. The CDR3 totals 14 residues. The CDR3 spells CASSAGRYTGELFF. The CDR3 nucleotides read TGCGCCAGCAGCGCAGGGAGGTACACCGGGGAGCTGTTTTTT.

This clonotype turned up a few times. This sequence joins TRBV5-6 and TRBJ2-7; 8 nucleotides line up with TRBD1. This CDR3 is built from 14 residues. CDR1 and CDR2 (germline): SGHDT, YYEEEE. V lost 4 bases to trimming and J lost 4 bases; unmatched junction nucleotides: 7. CDR3 loop: CASSGQGSAYEQYF. CDR3 coding DNA: TGTGCCAGCAGCGGACAGGGTAGTGCGTACGAGCAGTACTTC.

The chain employs TRBV12-3 or TRBV12-4 and TRBJ1-5; the match to TRBD1 covers 7 bases. There are 18 residues in the CDR3. Trimming took 11 bases from V and 7 from J; bases not matched to a gene: 26. This CDR3 is CAFCFAGGGRNPRQPQHF. In nucleotides, the CDR3 is TGTGCCTTCTGTTTTGCAGGGGGGGGTCGGAATCCAAGGCAGCCCCAGCATTTT.

The chain is built from TRBV7-3 and TRBJ2-2, with 12 positions matching TRBD2. Trimming at V came to 1 base and at J to 5 bases, leaving 2 bases not matched to a gene. The CDR3 extends over 16 amino acids. Germline-derived CDR1 and CDR2 are SGHTA and FQGTGA. The CDR3 DNA follows: TGTGCCAGCAGCTTAATACTAGCGGGAGGAACCGGGGAGCTGTTTTTT. It encodes CASSLILAGGTGELFF.

V is TRBV11-2 and J is TRBJ2-6; TRBD1 agrees at 7 bases. Germline CDR1 and CDR2: SGHAT and FQNNGV. Trimming at V came to 5 bases and at J to 0 bases, leaving 19 bases not matched to a gene. CDR3 length: 21 amino acids. The chain's CDR3 is CASSPSGTAFATGSGANVLTF. The DNA of the CDR3 is TGTGCCAGCAGCCCGTCCGGGACAGCGTTTGCAACTGGCTCTGGGGCCAACGTCCTGACTTTC.

This clonotype was seen a handful of times. This sequence joins TRBV7-2 and TRBJ1-2; D is unclear. V was clipped by 2 bases and J by 1 base, with 5 bases between them. Germline V gene data show CDR1 as SGHTA and CDR2 as FQGNSA. This CDR3 comprises 13 residues. CDR3 coding DNA: TGTGCCAGCAGCTTACCCAGTAACTATGGCTACACCTTC. This translates into CASSLPSNYGYTF.